This is a list of T cell receptor beta chains from one sample in a study of T cells in Graves' hyperthyroidism and ophthalmopathy. TCRdb re-analysed the multiplex PCR reads in MiXCR, keeping a single row per CDR3 protein. Here the sample spans around 250,000 distinct CDR3 sequences, about 14% being singletons. The sample comprised blood. These receptors were taken from a woman aged 40 to 50 with Graves' hyperthyroidism that later progressed to Graves' ophthalmopathy. The CDR3 runs from the conserved cysteine through the conserved F or W. D genes are given only for firm matches. A row's size may be missing; if present it is once, few, many or a size class.

v_call: TRBV30; d_call: .; j_call: TRBJ2-1; clone_size: many; cdr3_nt: TGTGCCTGGAGTGTCTCACAGTGGAGTAATGAGCAGTTCTTC; cdr3_aa: CAWSVSQWSNEQFF
v_call: TRBV13; d_call: TRBD2; j_call: TRBJ2-3; clone_size: many; cdr3_nt: TGTGCCAGCAGCTCGAAGGATTCTAGCGGGAGGGCAGATACGCAGTATTTT; cdr3_aa: CASSSKDSSGRADTQYF
v_call: TRBV2; d_call: TRBD2; j_call: TRBJ2-7; clone_size: .; cdr3_nt: TGTGCCAGCAGTTCCCGGGAGGCGCAGTACTTC; cdr3_aa: CASSSREAQYF
v_call: TRBV6-6; d_call: .; j_call: TRBJ2-1; clone_size: many; cdr3_nt: TGTGCCAGCAGTTACTCGAGATCGGGTAATGAGCAGTTCTTC; cdr3_aa: CASSYSRSGNEQFF
v_call: TRBV2; d_call: .; j_call: TRBJ1-1; clone_size: .; cdr3_nt: TGTGCCAGCAGTGAACGCGGAATCCCGAACACTGAAGCTTTCTTT; cdr3_aa: CASSERGIPNTEAFF
v_call: TRBV2; d_call: .; j_call: TRBJ1-6; clone_size: many; cdr3_nt: TGTGCCAGCAGACGACAGCTCGATTCACCCCTCCACTTT; cdr3_aa: CASRRQLDSPLHF
v_call: TRBV29-1; d_call: TRBD2; j_call: TRBJ2-7; clone_size: many; cdr3_nt: TGCAGCGTCGGTGGCGGGGGTTACGAGCAGTACTTC; cdr3_aa: CSVGGGGYEQYF
v_call: TRBV10-3; d_call: TRBD1; j_call: TRBJ1-5; clone_size: many; cdr3_nt: TGTGCCATCGGACAGGGGAATCAGCCCCAGCATTTT; cdr3_aa: CAIGQGNQPQHF
v_call: TRBV2; d_call: .; j_call: TRBJ2-7; clone_size: many; cdr3_nt: TGTGCCAGCAGTGGCAGGATGGGTTCCTACGAGCAGTACTTC; cdr3_aa: CASSGRMGSYEQYF
v_call: TRBV27; d_call: .; j_call: TRBJ1-2; clone_size: .; cdr3_nt: TGTGCCAGCAGTCGATGGGGGGGGAGATATGGCTACACCTTC; cdr3_aa: CASSRWGGRYGYTF
v_call: TRBV20-1; d_call: TRBD2; j_call: TRBJ2-3; clone_size: many; cdr3_nt: TGCAGTGCTCCTGCCGGGACTAGCGGATTCACAGATACGCAGTATTTT; cdr3_aa: CSAPAGTSGFTDTQYF
v_call: TRBV15; d_call: .; j_call: TRBJ1-3; clone_size: many; cdr3_nt: TGTGCCACCAGCAGAGCCGCGGCAAACACCATATATTTT; cdr3_aa: CATSRAAANTIYF
v_call: TRBV4-2; d_call: TRBD1; j_call: TRBJ1-6; clone_size: many; cdr3_nt: TGTGCCAGCAGCCAGGTGACAGGGGACAGCTCCTATAATTCACCCCTCCACTTT; cdr3_aa: CASSQVTGDSSYNSPLHF
v_call: TRBV28; d_call: .; j_call: TRBJ1-2; clone_size: once; cdr3_nt: TGTGCCAGCAGTCCCCTTTGGTACCGTAGTATCTCTAACTATGGCTACACCTTC; cdr3_aa: CASSPLWYRSISNYGYTF
v_call: TRBV27; d_call: TRBD1; j_call: TRBJ2-7; clone_size: many; cdr3_nt: TGTGCCAGCAGCTACAGGGGGACATCCTACGAGCAGTACTTC; cdr3_aa: CASSYRGTSYEQYF
v_call: TRBV12-3/TRBV12-4; d_call: .; j_call: TRBJ2-2; clone_size: many; cdr3_nt: TGTGCCAGCAGTTTGAGACAGGCAACAGGGTCCGGGGAGCTGTTTTTT; cdr3_aa: CASSLRQATGSGELFF
v_call: TRBV13; d_call: .; j_call: TRBJ1-1; clone_size: medium-sized; cdr3_nt: TGTGCCAGCAGCCCCCAGGCCGTCGCAACTCCTGAAGCTTTCTTT; cdr3_aa: CASSPQAVATPEAFF
v_call: TRBV12-3/TRBV12-4; d_call: TRBD1; j_call: TRBJ1-5; clone_size: many; cdr3_nt: TGTGCCAGCAGTTTATATCTTATCGGGACAGGGGCTGGTCAGCCCCAGCATTTT; cdr3_aa: CASSLYLIGTGAGQPQHF
v_call: TRBV20-1; d_call: TRBD1; j_call: TRBJ1-5; clone_size: .; cdr3_nt: TGCAGTGCTAGCGAGGGGGCGGCAGGGATTAATCAGCCCCAGCATTTT; cdr3_aa: CSASEGAAGINQPQHF
v_call: TRBV20-1; d_call: .; j_call: TRBJ2-2; clone_size: many; cdr3_nt: TGCAGTGCTCCTTGGCCAGGGGCAACCGGGGAGCTGTTTTTT; cdr3_aa: CSAPWPGATGELFF
v_call: TRBV3-1; d_call: TRBD2; j_call: TRBJ2-5; clone_size: many; cdr3_nt: TGTGCCAGCAGCCAAGCCGGACTAGTTTATTCCGGGGAGACCCAGTACTTC; cdr3_aa: CASSQAGLVYSGETQYF
v_call: TRBV19; d_call: .; j_call: TRBJ2-2; clone_size: many; cdr3_nt: TGTGCCAGTAGTGGCCGGGGGAACACCGGGGAGCTGTTTTTT; cdr3_aa: CASSGRGNTGELFF
v_call: TRBV29-1; d_call: .; j_call: TRBJ2-3; clone_size: many; cdr3_nt: TGCAGCGTTGGTTTCGGCAGCTCAGATACGCAGTATTTT; cdr3_aa: CSVGFGSSDTQYF
v_call: TRBV30; d_call: TRBD2; j_call: TRBJ2-2; clone_size: many; cdr3_nt: TGTGCCTGGAGTTCTATTCTAGCGGGGGGTTTCGGGGAGCTGTTTTTT; cdr3_aa: CAWSSILAGGFGELFF
v_call: TRBV27; d_call: .; j_call: TRBJ2-7; clone_size: many; cdr3_nt: TGTGCCAGCAGTTATGGGCAATCCTACGAGCAGTACTTC; cdr3_aa: CASSYGQSYEQYF